This T cell receptor beta chain was recovered during a study of Graves' ophthalmopathy and Graves' hyperthyroidism. Study in general: Peripheral blood sampling occurred at initial diagnosis, before any treatment.

TCR beta CDR3 regions were amplified from RNA transcripts. HTBI primers were used in a first-round RT-PCR, which preceded a second-round multiplex PCR. TCRdb reprocessed the multiplex PCR reads with MiXCR, giving one entry per CDR3 protein. This table holds about 740,000 distinct CDR3 sequences, approximately 40% found once. CDR3 size: 16 residues. Deletions cut 1 base from V and 0 bases from J, with 10 bases between. Germline lookup yields CDR1 SGHTA and CDR2 FQGNSA. Fresh peripheral blood, about 9.3 ml, was the PBMC source. This receptor was obtained from an adult man with Graves' ophthalmopathy. The source material was peripheral blood. The rearrangement links TRBV7-2 to TRBJ1-3; D not resolved. This CDR3 is CTSSLDATHSGNTIYF. As DNA, the CDR3 is TGTACCAGCAGCTTAGACGCCACTCACTCTGGAAACACCATATATTTT.